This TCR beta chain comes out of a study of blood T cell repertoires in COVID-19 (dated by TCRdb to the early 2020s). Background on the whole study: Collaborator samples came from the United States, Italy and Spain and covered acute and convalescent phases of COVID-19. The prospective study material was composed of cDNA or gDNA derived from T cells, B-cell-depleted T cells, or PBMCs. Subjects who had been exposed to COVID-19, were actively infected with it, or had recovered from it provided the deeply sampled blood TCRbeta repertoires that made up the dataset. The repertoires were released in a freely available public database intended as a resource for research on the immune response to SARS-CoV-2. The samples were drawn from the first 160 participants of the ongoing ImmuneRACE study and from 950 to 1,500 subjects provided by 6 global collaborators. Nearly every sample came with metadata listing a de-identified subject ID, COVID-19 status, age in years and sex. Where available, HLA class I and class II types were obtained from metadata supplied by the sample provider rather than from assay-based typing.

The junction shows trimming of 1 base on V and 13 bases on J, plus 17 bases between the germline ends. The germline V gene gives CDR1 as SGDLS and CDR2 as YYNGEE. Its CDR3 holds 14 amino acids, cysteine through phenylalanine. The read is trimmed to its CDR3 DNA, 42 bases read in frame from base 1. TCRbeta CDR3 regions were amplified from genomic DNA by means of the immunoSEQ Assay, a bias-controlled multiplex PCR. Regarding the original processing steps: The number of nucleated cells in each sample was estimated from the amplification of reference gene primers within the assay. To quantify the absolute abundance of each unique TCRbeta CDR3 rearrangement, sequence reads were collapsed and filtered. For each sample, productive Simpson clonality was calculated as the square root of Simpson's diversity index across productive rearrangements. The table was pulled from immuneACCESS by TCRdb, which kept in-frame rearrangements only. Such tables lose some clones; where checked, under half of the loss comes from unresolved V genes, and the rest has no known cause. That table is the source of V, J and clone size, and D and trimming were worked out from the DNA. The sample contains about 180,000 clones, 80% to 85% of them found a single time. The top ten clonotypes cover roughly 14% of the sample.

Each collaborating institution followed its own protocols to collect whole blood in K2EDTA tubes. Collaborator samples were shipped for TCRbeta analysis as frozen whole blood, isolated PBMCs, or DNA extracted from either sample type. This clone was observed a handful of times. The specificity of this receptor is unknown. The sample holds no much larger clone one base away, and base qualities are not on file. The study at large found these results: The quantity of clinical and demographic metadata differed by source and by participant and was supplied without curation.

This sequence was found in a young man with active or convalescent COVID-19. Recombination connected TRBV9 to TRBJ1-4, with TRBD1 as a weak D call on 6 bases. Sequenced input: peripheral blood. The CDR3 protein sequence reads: CASSVTGTGQGLFF. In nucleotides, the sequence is TGTGCCAGCAGCGTAACAGGGACGGGGCAGGGACTGTTTTTT.